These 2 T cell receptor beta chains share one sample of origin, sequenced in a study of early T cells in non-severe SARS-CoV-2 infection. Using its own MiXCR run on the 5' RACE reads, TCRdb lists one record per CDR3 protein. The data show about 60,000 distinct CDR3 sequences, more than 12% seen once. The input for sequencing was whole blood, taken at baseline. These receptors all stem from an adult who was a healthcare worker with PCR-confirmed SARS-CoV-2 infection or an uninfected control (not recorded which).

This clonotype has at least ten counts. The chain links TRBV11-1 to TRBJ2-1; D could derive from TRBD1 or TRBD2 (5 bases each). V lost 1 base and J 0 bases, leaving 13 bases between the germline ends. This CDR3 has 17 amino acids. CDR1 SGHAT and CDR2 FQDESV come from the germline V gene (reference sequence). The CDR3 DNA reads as TGTGCCAGCAGCTTAGTAGACGGGGCCGTCTCCTACAATGAGCAGTTCTTC. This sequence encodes CASSLVDGAVSYNEQFF.

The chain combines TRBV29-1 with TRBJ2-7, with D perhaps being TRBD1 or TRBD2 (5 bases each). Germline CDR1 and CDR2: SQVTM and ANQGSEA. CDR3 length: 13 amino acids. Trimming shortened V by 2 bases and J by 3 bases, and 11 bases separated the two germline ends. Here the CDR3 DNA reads TGCAGCGTTGAAACGGCTGGGGGCTACGAGCAGTACTTC. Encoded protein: CSVETAGGYEQYF.